This TCR beta chain derives from a study of T cell changes during pregnancy in multiple sclerosis. The table came from immunoSEQ multiplex PCR; TCRdb's copy has only in-frame clones and leaves some out. The table includes 40,000 to 45,000 clones, roughly nine tenths detected once. Trimming took off 0 bases at V and 1 base at J, with 22 bases between the two ends. This CDR3 comprises 20 residues. Looked up from germline, CDR1 is SGHVS and CDR2 is FQNEAQ. The sequencing used CD4+ T cells from peripheral blood mononuclear cells, collected in the first trimester of pregnancy. The V call is TRBV7-8, the J call TRBJ1-3, with D unclear. The clonotype was recovered from a female donor with multiple sclerosis, enrolled in a pregnancy study. CDR3 nucleotide sequence: TGTGCCAGCAGCTTAGCGCTTGGTTTTTTAACTCACAGATCTGGAAACACCATATATTTT. It is translated as CASSLALGFLTHRSGNTIYF.